This TCR beta chain was sequenced for a study of T cells in women clearing cervical HPV infection listed by TCRdb under 2018. Looking at the study overall: The cases were 25 to 30 women with histologically confirmed HPV16-related CIN3 or worse, and 2 of those women had invasive cancers. Controls were under 30 women whose single incident HPV16 infection cleared within 12 months without precancer or cancer developing. Blood from cases was collected at the visit where the lesion was first found, while blood from controls was collected once the infection could no longer be detected. Among cases, blood sampling occurred a median of 149 days after lesion detection, with an interquartile range of roughly 85 to 210 days. Since only a few of the women had HLA typing available, the possibility that HLA type was acting as a confounder could not be ruled out. An exploratory proof-of-principle case-control study, nested within the Guanacaste HPV Natural History Study in Costa Rica, was conducted to compare TCR repertoires across cervical HPV16 outcomes. Cases were matched to controls by age within five years and by the year the sample was collected. Median age was approximately 30 years in cases versus over 37 in controls, and baseline characteristics did not differ significantly. The parent cohort enrolled 10,049 women aged 18 or older in Guanacaste, Costa Rica, in about 1992 to 1994 and followed the women for seven years. Five blinded duplicates per group were added as quality controls, so that 60 or so samples were obtained: some 50 participants and some 10 replicates.

The investigation overall reported the following: Because of the cross-sectional design, the study could not determine whether the associations came before infection or resulted from infection, and neither effector/memory subsets nor HPV-specific T cells were isolated. Random forest classifiers that combined richness and V gene abundances separated cases from controls with an estimated AUC of around 0.8. TRBV6-7 relative abundance was lower in cases than in controls (0.11% versus 0.16%; Bonferroni P = 0.0008). Because T-cell numbers per sample were unknown, differences in richness could reflect varying T-cell content rather than repertoire biology. Significantly higher TCR repertoire richness was observed in CIN3+ cases than in controls across sequencing depths, whereas no difference in evenness was found.

TCR beta CDR3 regions were amplified by multiplex PCR from an average of about 1,100 ng genomic DNA per sample using the immunoSEQ assay. The assay corrected primer bias using a complete synthetic TCR repertoire to establish an amplification baseline. The amplicons were sequenced using the Illumina platform. Concerning the study's data processing: Sequence errors were corrected by clustering with frequency ratios and a modified nearest-neighbor algorithm, and the sequences were then analyzed in the immunoSEQ Analyzer using IMGT gene definitions. TCR richness and evenness were averaged over 20 rarefaction repeats at each rarefaction depth, excluding samples with fewer sequences than the depth. Relative abundances of V, D and J genes were compared between groups using Wilcoxon rank sum tests, with FDR correction applied. Blinded duplicates gave an intraclass correlation of 95% to 97% for TCR richness and an average of 76.4% across some 69 gene segments. The table was pulled from immuneACCESS by TCRdb, which kept in-frame rearrangements only. Such tables lose some clones; where checked, under half of the loss comes from unresolved V genes, and the rest has no known cause. D and trimming come from the DNA, and the V and J calls and clone size come from that table. This specimen's table enumerates 25,000 to 35,000 clones. The ten most abundant clones make up approximately 22% of the sample.

Clipping removes 5 bases from V and 4 bases from J, with 3 as the unmatched junction base count. CDR1 and CDR2 are drawn from the germline V gene: SGHTA, FQGNSA. Including cysteine and phenylalanine, the CDR3 has 14 amino acids. Of the CDR3's DNA, 33 bases were read; they are in frame from base 1. Every participant had a single incident cervical HPV16 infection, and prevalent HPV16 infections were excluded. Cervical HPV DNA was detected by MY09/MY11 PCR and genotyped by dot-blot hybridization. Roughly 14 mL of heparinized blood was centrifuged, after which the buffy coat was aliquoted, frozen at -30 degrees C, and then stored at -80 degrees C. Genomic DNA was extracted from buffy coat specimens using QIAGEN kits. About this clone: No antigen is known for it. Read sequence stops 3 residues before the CDR3 end, and the germline J gene provides the missing end.

This sequence uses TRBV7-2 and TRBJ2-3, with 10 central nucleotides matching TRBD1. Material for sequencing was blood buffy coat. This clonotype was sampled from a woman between 18 and 75 years old with a cervical HPV16 infection that either progressed to CIN3+ or cleared (not recorded which). The covered CDR3 bases are TGTGCCAGCAGCCTAGGACAGGGGGCAGATACG. This gives the protein CASSLGQGADT. The entire CDR3 protein reads CASSLGQGADTQYF.